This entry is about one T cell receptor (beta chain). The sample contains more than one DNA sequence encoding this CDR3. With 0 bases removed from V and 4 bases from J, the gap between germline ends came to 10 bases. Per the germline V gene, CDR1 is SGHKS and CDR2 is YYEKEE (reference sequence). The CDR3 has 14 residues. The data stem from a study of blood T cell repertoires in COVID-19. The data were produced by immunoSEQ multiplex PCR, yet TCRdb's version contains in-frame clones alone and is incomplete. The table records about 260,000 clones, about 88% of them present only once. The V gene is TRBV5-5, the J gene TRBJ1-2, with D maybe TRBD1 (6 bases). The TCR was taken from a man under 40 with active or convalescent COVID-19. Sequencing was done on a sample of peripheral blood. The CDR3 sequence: CASSLGTASYGYTF. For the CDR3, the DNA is TGTGCCAGCAGCTTGGGGACAGCGTCCTATGGCTACACCTTC.